This T cell receptor (beta chain) was identified during a study of T cell changes during pregnancy in multiple sclerosis. This CDR3 is built from 14 residues. The germline CDR1 and CDR2 sequences are MNHEY and SMNVEV (reference sequence). V lost 0 bases and J lost 6, with 8 bases in between. TCRdb keeps only in-frame clones here, not all; method: immunoSEQ multiplex PCR. The data contain 75,000 to 80,000 clones, 89% of them singletons. The sequencing used peripheral blood, collected before pregnancy. The clonotype comes from a female donor with multiple sclerosis, enrolled in a pregnancy study. V usage is TRBV27 and J usage is TRBJ2-2; no definite D call. CDR3 sequence (DNA): TGTGCCAGCAGTTTATCCCTCCTATCCGGGGAGCTGTTTTTT. Amino acid sequence: CASSLSLLSGELFF.